Listed below are T cell receptor beta chains from one sample, sequenced in a study of T cells in localized non-small cell lung cancer. Sequencing used immunoSEQ multiplex PCR; TCRdb keeps in-frame clones, though not all of them. The table has approximately 30,000 clones, around 84% seen once. The specimen was peripheral blood, collected before any cancer treatment. Receptor source: a male donor at least 60 years old with stage III lung adenocarcinoma. Both conserved end residues are part of each CDR3. A D gene is named only where the DNA matches it firmly. The listing skips clone size in some rows; elsewhere it reads once, few, many or a size class.

D gene: -; clone size: -; J gene: TRBJ1-6; V gene: TRBV30; CDR3 DNA: TGTGCCTGGAGTGTACTGAGGATTAATTCACCCCTCCACTTT; CDR3 protein: CAWSVLRINSPLHF
D gene: -; clone size: -; J gene: TRBJ2-5; V gene: TRBV2; CDR3 DNA: TGTGCCAGCAGTTACGGACACCAAGAGACCCAGTACTTC; CDR3 protein: CASSYGHQETQYF
D gene: TRBD1; clone size: few; J gene: TRBJ1-1; V gene: TRBV7-9; CDR3 DNA: TGTGCCAGCAGCTTAGTAGACAGGGGGTCCACTGAAGCTTTCTTT; CDR3 protein: CASSLVDRGSTEAFF
D gene: TRBD1; clone size: -; J gene: TRBJ1-1; V gene: TRBV6-5; CDR3 DNA: TGTGCCAGCAGTACCACAGGGGGCACTGAAGCTTTCTTT; CDR3 protein: CASSTTGGTEAFF
D gene: -; clone size: -; J gene: TRBJ1-5; V gene: TRBV4-1; CDR3 DNA: TGCGCCAGCAGCCAACCTCCGGTTAAGGTGGGACCTATGGGGAGCAATCAGCCCCAGCATTTT; CDR3 protein: CASSQPPVKVGPMGSNQPQHF
D gene: -; clone size: -; J gene: TRBJ2-2; V gene: TRBV7-8; CDR3 DNA: TGTGCCAGCAGCCTAGGGACGGTGAACACCGGGGAGCTGTTTTTT; CDR3 protein: CASSLGTVNTGELFF
D gene: -; clone size: -; J gene: TRBJ1-2; V gene: TRBV11-2; CDR3 DNA: TGTGCCAGCAGCCCCCCAGACAGTGTCGGCTACACCTTC; CDR3 protein: CASSPPDSVGYTF
D gene: -; clone size: -; J gene: TRBJ2-7; V gene: TRBV4-1; CDR3 DNA: TGCGCCAGCAGCCAAGATCTGACGTTTTCGGCCTACGAGCAGTACTTC; CDR3 protein: CASSQDLTFSAYEQYF
D gene: -; clone size: -; J gene: TRBJ2-1; V gene: TRBV4-2; CDR3 DNA: TGTGCCAGCAGCCAAACTTCGACTCCGAATGAGCAGTTCTTC; CDR3 protein: CASSQTSTPNEQFF
D gene: -; clone size: -; J gene: TRBJ2-5; V gene: TRBV19; CDR3 DNA: TGTGCCAGTAGTATAGCGGGCCTGCAAGAGACCCAGTACTTC; CDR3 protein: CASSIAGLQETQYF
D gene: -; clone size: -; J gene: TRBJ2-7; V gene: TRBV19; CDR3 DNA: TGTGCCAGTAGTATAATGAGTGGTGCCATCGAGCAGTACTTC; CDR3 protein: CASSIMSGAIEQYF
D gene: TRBD2; clone size: -; J gene: TRBJ2-3; V gene: TRBV27; CDR3 DNA: TGTGCCAGCAGTTTTCAAGCGGGGACTAGCGGGACGGATACGCAGTATTTT; CDR3 protein: CASSFQAGTSGTDTQYF
D gene: TRBD1; clone size: -; J gene: TRBJ2-3; V gene: TRBV18; CDR3 DNA: TGTGCCAGCTCACCACAGGGGGCGACCACAGATACGCAGTATTTT; CDR3 protein: CASSPQGATTDTQYF
D gene: -; clone size: -; J gene: TRBJ2-1; V gene: TRBV29-1; CDR3 DNA: TGCAGCGTTGAATTAGGGCCCTACAATGAGCAGTTCTTC; CDR3 protein: CSVELGPYNEQFF
D gene: -; clone size: -; J gene: TRBJ1-2; V gene: TRBV11-2; CDR3 DNA: TGTGCCAGCAGCTTAGGACAGTTTTATGGCTACACCTTC; CDR3 protein: CASSLGQFYGYTF
D gene: -; clone size: -; J gene: TRBJ1-1; V gene: TRBV19; CDR3 DNA: TGTGCCAGTAGTATAGATGTGGTTGGTACTGAAGCTTTCTTT; CDR3 protein: CASSIDVVGTEAFF
D gene: TRBD1; clone size: -; J gene: TRBJ2-3; V gene: TRBV19; CDR3 DNA: TGTGCCAGTAGTGGACAGGGGAGGGGAAATACGCAGTATTTT; CDR3 protein: CASSGQGRGNTQYF
D gene: -; clone size: -; J gene: TRBJ1-4; V gene: TRBV6-6; CDR3 DNA: TGTGCCAGCAGTTCCCCACAGGGTCCTAATGAAAAACTGTTTTTT; CDR3 protein: CASSSPQGPNEKLFF
D gene: -; clone size: -; J gene: TRBJ1-4; V gene: TRBV16; CDR3 DNA: TGTGCCAGCAGCCAAGGCCGGGTTAATGAAAAACTGTTTTTT; CDR3 protein: CASSQGRVNEKLFF
D gene: -; clone size: -; J gene: TRBJ1-2; V gene: TRBV5-1; CDR3 DNA: TGCGCCAGCAGCTTGGGCATACTGGCGGGAGGTGGCTACACCTTC; CDR3 protein: CASSLGILAGGGYTF
D gene: TRBD1; clone size: -; J gene: TRBJ1-2; V gene: TRBV6-5; CDR3 DNA: TGTGCCAGCAGTTACACCGGGACAGGGGTATTTGGCTACACCTTC; CDR3 protein: CASSYTGTGVFGYTF
D gene: TRBD2; clone size: -; J gene: TRBJ2-1; V gene: TRBV12-5; CDR3 DNA: TGTGCTAGTGCCTTCGATAGCGGGTGGAAGTACAATGAGCAGTTCTTC; CDR3 protein: CASAFDSGWKYNEQFF
D gene: TRBD1; clone size: -; J gene: TRBJ1-4; V gene: TRBV5-1; CDR3 DNA: TGCGCCAGCAGCTTTGGACAGGGGAATGAAAAACTGTTTTTT; CDR3 protein: CASSFGQGNEKLFF
D gene: TRBD1; clone size: -; J gene: TRBJ2-7; V gene: TRBV30; CDR3 DNA: TGTGCCTGGAGGACAGGGATCTACGAGCAGTACTTC; CDR3 protein: CAWRTGIYEQYF
D gene: -; clone size: -; J gene: TRBJ1-1; V gene: TRBV5-4; CDR3 DNA: TGTGCCAGCAGCAGCCCGGGGGCGGACACTGAAGCTTTCTTT; CDR3 protein: CASSSPGADTEAFF
D gene: -; clone size: -; J gene: TRBJ1-2; V gene: TRBV28; CDR3 DNA: TGTGCCAGCAGTTTACGGGGACAAGACTATGGCTACACCTTC; CDR3 protein: CASSLRGQDYGYTF
D gene: TRBD1; clone size: -; J gene: TRBJ1-1; V gene: TRBV2; CDR3 DNA: TGTGCCAGCAGTGAAGTGAGGCAGGGACAGGAAGCTTTCTTT; CDR3 protein: CASSEVRQGQEAFF
D gene: -; clone size: -; J gene: TRBJ1-6; V gene: TRBV6-1; CDR3 DNA: TGTGCCACCAGGGCCGTTAATTCACCCCTCCACTTT; CDR3 protein: CATRAVNSPLHF
D gene: -; clone size: -; J gene: TRBJ2-7; V gene: TRBV28; CDR3 DNA: TGTGCCAGCACCCTGGGCGGGGCGCAGGGGACACCCTACGAGCAGTACTTC; CDR3 protein: CASTLGGAQGTPYEQYF
D gene: -; clone size: -; J gene: TRBJ1-2; V gene: TRBV28; CDR3 DNA: TGTGCCAGCACGGCCAGTCCCTCGGGGAACTATGGCTACACCTTC; CDR3 protein: CASTASPSGNYGYTF
D gene: -; clone size: once; J gene: TRBJ2-5; V gene: TRBV6-1; CDR3 DNA: TGTGCCAGCAGTTTGGGACGTGGGGGAGAGACCCAGTACTTC; CDR3 protein: CASSLGRGGETQYF
D gene: TRBD1; clone size: -; J gene: TRBJ1-4; V gene: TRBV27; CDR3 DNA: TGTGCCAGCAGTTCCCACCCGACAGGGACTAATGAAAAACTGTTTTTT; CDR3 protein: CASSSHPTGTNEKLFF
D gene: TRBD1; clone size: once; J gene: TRBJ1-2; V gene: TRBV18; CDR3 DNA: TGTGCCAGCTCACCTAGCCGGGACAGGACACCCAACTATGGCTACACCTTC; CDR3 protein: CASSPSRDRTPNYGYTF
D gene: TRBD1; clone size: -; J gene: TRBJ1-5; V gene: TRBV2; CDR3 DNA: TGTGCCAGCAGTGACCGGGACAGAAATCAGCCCCAGCATTTT; CDR3 protein: CASSDRDRNQPQHF
D gene: TRBD1; clone size: -; J gene: TRBJ1-1; V gene: TRBV19; CDR3 DNA: TGTGCCAGTAGTATCCTGGTGGCAGGGGGGTATGGTGGTGACACTGAAGCTTTCTTT; CDR3 protein: CASSILVAGGYGGDTEAFF
D gene: TRBD1; clone size: few; J gene: TRBJ1-2; V gene: TRBV30; CDR3 DNA: TGTGCCTGGAGGGGAGGGACAGCTAAGCCTAACTATGGCTACACCTTC; CDR3 protein: CAWRGGTAKPNYGYTF
D gene: -; clone size: -; J gene: TRBJ2-7; V gene: TRBV11-2; CDR3 DNA: TGTGCCAGCAGCTTAGGGCAGGGTACCTTCTACGAGCAGTACTTC; CDR3 protein: CASSLGQGTFYEQYF
D gene: -; clone size: -; J gene: TRBJ1-5; V gene: TRBV27; CDR3 DNA: TGTGCCAGCAGCTCCGGTTATCAGCCCCAGCATTTT; CDR3 protein: CASSSGYQPQHF
D gene: -; clone size: -; J gene: TRBJ1-5; V gene: TRBV4-2; CDR3 DNA: TGTGCCAGCAGCCAAGAAGTGGGTGCCGTGCGCAATCAGCCCCAGCATTTT; CDR3 protein: CASSQEVGAVRNQPQHF
D gene: -; clone size: -; J gene: TRBJ2-5; V gene: TRBV5-1; CDR3 DNA: TGCGCCAGCAGCTTGGGCGAGGGCGGCGTTCGAGAGACCCAGTACTTC; CDR3 protein: CASSLGEGGVRETQYF